This TCR beta chain originates from a study of blood T cells in healthy people across ages. Study outcomes and limitations: Per million T cells, TCR beta diversity dropped about linearly as age rose.

Researchers collected ten milliliters of peripheral blood from every single donor. Using a J-beta primer mix together with a sample-barcoded 5' primer, a second PCR was run for about 6 to 12 cycles. Researchers report that a template-switch adaptor with 12 random nucleotides tagged each cDNA molecule. TCRdb called the 5' RACE reads again in MiXCR, with one record for every CDR3 protein. This table has more than 1,400,000 distinct CDR3 sequences, approximately 40% appearing once. With respect to this clonotype: Its target is unknown.

Germline assignment: CDR1 ENHRY and CDR2 SYGVKD. There are 14 residues in the CDR3. Trimming removed 3 bases at V and 2 bases at J, with 10 bases between. J is TRBJ1-2 and V is TRBV10-3; the D is unclear. This receptor was identified in a woman aged 18-30 years in good health. Source material: blood. The CDR3 reads CAISDLRWNYGYTF. For the CDR3, the DNA is TGTGCCATCAGTGACCTACGTTGGAACTATGGCTACACCTTC.